A single sample gave rise to the 6 T cell receptor beta chains below, sequenced in a study of vaccination and CD4 T cells after COVID-19. Treatment indicated: approximately nine-day PBMC culture with coronavirus spike peptide pools or control peptides (ViraFEST assay). No cognate antigen is known for these TCRs. The Oncomine TCR Beta short-read assay sequenced DNA from cultured CD4+ T cells. TCRdb called the PCR reads again in MiXCR, with one record for every CDR3 protein. This repertoire shows some 14,000 distinct CDR3 sequences, 61% found once; its top ten account for 6.5% to 8%. The sequencing input was CD4+ T cells from blood, cultured in vitro. These receptors were taken from a human donor who had recovered from COVID-19.

This clonotype has just a few counts. The CDR3 region is CASMPTSASGELFF. In DNA form, the CDR3 reads TGTGCCAGCATGCCGACTAGCGCAAGCGGGGAGCTGTTTTTT. The chain links TRBV2 to TRBJ2-2, with 8 nucleotides matching TRBD2. The CDR3 is 14 residues long. Germline CDR1 reads SNHLY; CDR2 reads FYNNEI. The V gene end was trimmed by 7 bases and the J gene end by 7 bases; junction bases not matched to a gene: 8. Full variable domain (remainder filled in from reference TRBV2 and TRBJ2-2): EPEVTQTPSHQVTQMGQEVILRCVPISNHLYFYWYRQILGQKVEFLVSFYNNEISEKSEIFDDQFSVERPDGSNFTLKIRSTKLEDSAMYFCASMPTSASGELFFGEGSRLTVL.

The V and J genes are TRBV20-1 and TRBJ1-6; D uncertain. Trimming took off 4 bases at V and 0 bases at J, with 16 bases between the two ends. The CDR3 runs 17 residues. Germline CDR1 reads DFQATT; CDR2 reads SNEGSKA (reference sequence). DNA of the CDR3: TGCAGTGCTACCTTAGGAGGGCAAAGCTCCTATAATTCACCCCTCCACTTT. Protein product: CSATLGGQSSYNSPLHF.

This clonotype was seen more than once but under ten times. The V call is TRBV20-1, the J call TRBJ1-2; TRBD1 might be the D (6 bases). The germline gives CDR1 DFQATT, CDR2 SNEGSKA (reference sequence). The CDR3 contains 15 residues. V lost 3 bases and J 3 bases, leaving 17 bases between the germline ends. CDR3 sequence: CSASLGGRLDYGYTF. As DNA, the CDR3 is TGCAGTGCTAGCTTAGGGGGGCGGTTAGACTATGGCTACACCTTC.

In DNA form, the CDR3 reads TGTGCCAGCAGTGTCGCGGGGAATGAGCAGTTCTTC. It translates to CASSVAGNEQFF. The V call is TRBV2, the J call TRBJ2-1; D may be TRBD2 (6 bases). Trimming shortened V by 4 bases and J by 7 bases, and 8 bases separated the two germline ends. The germline V gene encodes CDR1 SNHLY and CDR2 FYNNEI. There are 12 residues in the CDR3.

This clonotype has just a few counts. The rearrangement uses TRBV7-8 and TRBJ2-1; TRBD2 agrees at 7 bases. J was trimmed by 6 bases and V by 2 bases; bases with no gene match: 4. Germline V gene sequence: CDR1 SGHVS, CDR2 FQNEAQ. The CDR3 totals 14 residues. The CDR3 sequence is CASSLFRTSNEQFF. The CDR3 DNA sequence: TGTGCCAGCAGCTTATTCCGGACTAGCAATGAGCAGTTCTTC.

The gene calls are TRBV6-1 and TRBJ2-2; no reliable D call. V was trimmed by 5 bases and J by 0 bases, leaving 10 bases between them. The CDR3 is 15 amino acids. Germline CDR1 MNHNS, CDR2 SASEGT. This chain's CDR3 is CASSLDRANTGELFF. CDR3 sequence (DNA): TGTGCCAGCAGTCTAGACCGAGCGAACACCGGGGAGCTGTTTTTT.